Each of the 19 T cell receptor beta chains below was sequenced from the same sample in a study of early T cells in non-severe SARS-CoV-2 infection. TCRdb used MiXCR to reprocess the 5' RACE reads, holding one entry per CDR3 protein. The sample lists 50,000 to 60,000 distinct CDR3 sequences, 11% occurring once. The sequenced sample consisted of whole blood. These receptors all stem from an adult who was a healthcare worker with PCR-confirmed SARS-CoV-2 infection or an uninfected control (not recorded which).

This clonotype came up a few times. V usage is TRBV11-2 and J usage is TRBJ2-7, with D perhaps matching TRBD2 (6 bases). The CDR3 runs to 16 residues. Germline V gene sequence: CDR1 SGHAT, CDR2 FQNNGV. V was clipped by 5 bases and J by 1 base, with 18 bases between them. CDR3 DNA sequence: TGTGCCAGCAGCCCTACGGGACGGAGGGGTTCCTACGAGCAGTACTTC. Translation gives CASSPTGRRGSYEQYF.

The chain uses TRBV7-9 and TRBJ2-1; maybe TRBD2 (6 bases). Germline CDR1 and CDR2: SEHNR and FQNEAQ (reference sequence). Trimming took 5 bases from V and 2 from J, leaving 16 bases between them. The CDR3 is made up of 16 amino acids. The CDR3 region is CASSPLGDSPYNEQFF. The DNA of the CDR3 is TGTGCCAGCAGCCCCCTCGGGGACTCCCCCTACAATGAGCAGTTCTTC.

This clonotype came up many times. The chain uses TRBV20-1 and TRBJ1-1; tentative D call: TRBD1 (6 bases). The CDR3 contains 15 residues. Trimming cost V 5 bases and J 3 bases, with 19 bases left between them. Looked up from germline, CDR1 is DFQATT and CDR2 is SNEGSKA (reference sequence). The CDR3: CSAPQGNLLDTEAFF. CDR3 DNA: TGCAGTGCTCCCCAGGGGAACCTTTTAGACACTGAAGCTTTCTTT.

The V call is TRBV4-2, the J call TRBJ2-2; 7 positions match TRBD2. Looked up from germline, CDR1 is LGHNA and CDR2 is YNFKEQ. The V and J ends lost 0 bases and 4 bases, in that order; junction bases with no gene match: 8. There are 17 residues in the CDR3. The CDR3 bases are TGTGCCAGCAGCCAAGAACCGGCGGGGGTCTTCACCGGGGAGCTGTTTTTT. This sequence encodes CASSQEPAGVFTGELFF.

There are many counts of this clonotype. The CDR3 DNA reads as TGTGCCAGCAGCGTAGGAGCTAGCGGGGACGCACAAGAGACCCAGTACTTC. It yields the protein CASSVGASGDAQETQYF. The chain has TRBV9 and TRBJ2-5; TRBD2 agrees at 9 bases. Germline V gene sequence: CDR1 SGDLS, CDR2 YYNGEE. The CDR3 length is 17 residues. V lost 0 bases and J lost 2; bases outside the gene matches: 8. Together with reference TRBV9 and TRBJ2-5, the CDR3 gives the full variable domain: DSGVTQTPKHLITATGQRVTLRCSPRSGDLSVYWYQQSLDQGLQFLIQYYNGEERAKGNILERFSAQQFPDLHSELNLSSLELGDSALYFCASSVGASGDAQETQYFGPGTRLLVL.

Many counts were recorded for this clonotype. The rearrangement links TRBV6-2 or TRBV6-3 to TRBJ1-5; the D is unclear. The length of the CDR3 is 13 residues. Germline CDR1 reads MNHEY; CDR2 reads SVGEGT. V was pared by 6 bases and J by 0 bases, with 6 bases between. The CDR3 DNA reads TGTGCCAGCAGCACCTATAGCAATCAGCCCCAGCATTTT. This translates into CASSTYSNQPQHF.

In this sample, this clonotype turned up many times. V gene TRBV6-5 combines with J gene TRBJ1-2; no clear D. CDR1 MNHEY and CDR2 SVGAGI come from the germline V gene. V was cut by 4 bases and J by 5 bases, with 5 bases left in between. CDR3 size: 11 residues. CDR3 DNA sequence: TGTGCCAGCAGTTCCAAGTATGGCTACACCTTC. Its protein product is CASSSKYGYTF.

This clonotype appeared a few times. This chain uses TRBV28 with TRBJ2-3; TRBD2 agrees at 7 bases. This CDR3 is 13 amino acids long. Germline-derived CDR1 and CDR2 are MDHEN and SYDVKM. Losses at the gene ends were 7 bases for V and 4 bases for J; bases not matched to a gene: 5. This CDR3 is CASILGGADTQYF. For the CDR3, the DNA is TGTGCCAGCATCTTGGGGGGGGCAGATACGCAGTATTTT.

This clonotype was observed a few times. V usage is TRBV20-1 and J usage is TRBJ1-2; 8 nucleotides agree with TRBD1. The CDR3 runs to 13 residues. The ends lost 3 bases at V and 7 bases at J; junction bases unmatched: 7. Per germline, CDR1 DFQATT and CDR2 SNEGSKA (reference sequence). The chain's CDR3 is CSAREDRVSGYTF. CDR3 coding DNA: TGCAGTGCTAGGGAGGACAGGGTCTCTGGCTACACCTTC.

This clonotype occurred a few times. The V and J genes are TRBV3-1 and TRBJ2-5; the D is unclear. CDR1 and CDR2 (germline): LGHDT, YNNKEL (reference sequence). Trimming removed 8 bases from V and 9 bases from J, with 16 bases in between. This CDR3 is built from 12 residues. The CDR3 DNA follows: TGTGCCAGCGAAGGAAAGGGTAGGGCCCAGTACTTC. As protein: CASEGKGRAQYF.

This clonotype has ten or more counts. V usage is TRBV6-6 and J usage is TRBJ1-3; 9 bases are a match to TRBD1. CDR1 is MNHNY, CDR2 SVGAGI, per germline (reference sequence). This CDR3 contains 20 residues. The ends lost 6 bases at V and 0 bases at J; junction bases unmatched: 18. CDR3: CASSRSLTGTGSPSGNTIYF. CDR3 coding DNA: TGTGCCAGCAGCCGTTCGCTAACCGGGACAGGGTCACCCTCTGGAAACACCATATATTTT.

There are many counts of this clonotype. The chain links TRBV5-1 to TRBJ1-1; D gene uncertain. The CDR3 runs to 14 residues. V shed 4 bases and J shed 1 base, with 11 bases lying between them. Germline V gene sequence: CDR1 SGHRS, CDR2 YFSETQ. The CDR3 DNA follows: TGCGCCAGCAGCCAAGACGGGCCGAACACTGAAGCTTTCTTT. It codes for CASSQDGPNTEAFF.

This clonotype came up many times. V usage is TRBV7-9 and J usage is TRBJ2-1; D uncertain. V shed 1 base and J shed 4 bases, with 5 bases lying between them. CDR1 and CDR2 (germline): SEHNR, FQNEAQ (reference sequence). The CDR3 has 13 residues. CDR3: CASSLEEYNEQFF. The CDR3 DNA sequence: TGTGCCAGCAGCTTAGAAGAGTACAATGAGCAGTTCTTC.

The CDR3, as DNA: TGTGCCAGCAGTCCCCCCGGGAGGACCCAGTACTTC. Its protein is CASSPPGRTQYF. The V call is TRBV28, the J call TRBJ2-5; D possibly corresponds to TRBD2 (6 bases). Per the germline V gene, CDR1 is MDHEN and CDR2 is SYDVKM. Deletions cut 5 bases from V and 7 bases from J, with 11 bases between. The CDR3 loop spans 12 amino acids.

The J gene is TRBJ1-5, the V gene TRBV18; a weak D match, TRBD1 (6 bases). The CDR3 totals 15 residues. Trimming stripped 2 bases from V and 2 bases from J, with 10 bases between. Germline V lookup: CDR1 KGHSH, CDR2 LQKENI. CDR3 residues: CASSPNNRGNQPQHF. CDR3 nucleotide sequence: TGTGCCAGCTCACCAAATAACAGGGGCAATCAGCCCCAGCATTTT.

This clonotype was observed a handful of times. This chain joins TRBV27 and TRBJ2-1; D might be TRBD1 or TRBD2, each matching 5 bases. Germline CDR1 reads MNHEY; CDR2 reads SMNVEV (reference sequence). With 7 bases removed from V and 5 bases from J, the gap between germline ends came to 15 bases. This CDR3 has 14 residues. CDR3 nucleotide sequence: TGTGCCAGCACCCGGACACTGGGGGACAATGAGCAGTTCTTC. Encoded protein: CASTRTLGDNEQFF.

This clonotype was observed many times. The rearrangement joins TRBV20-1 to TRBJ2-1; 9 bases fit TRBD1. Germline CDR1 and CDR2: DFQATT and SNEGSKA (reference sequence). CDR3 length: 15 amino acids. The junction had 8 bases not matched to a gene; V was cut back by 4 bases and J by 4 bases. The CDR3: CSATTGTGLYNEQFF. The CDR3 DNA is TGCAGTGCTACCACCGGGACAGGGCTATACAATGAGCAGTTCTTC.

The CDR3 loop reads CSASGPGAGEQFF. CDR3 bases: TGCAGCGCATCGGGTCCGGGGGCCGGTGAGCAGTTCTTC. This chain connects TRBV29-1 to TRBJ2-1, with D tentatively TRBD1 or TRBD2 (6 bases each). V lost 7 bases to trimming and J lost 9 bases, with 19 bases between them. The CDR3 totals 13 residues. From germline, CDR1 is SQVTM and CDR2 ANQGSEA.

This clonotype was seen repeatedly, ten times or more. The rearrangement uses TRBV5-6 and TRBJ2-3; 7 nucleotides match TRBD2. The CDR3 covers 16 residues. The J segment lost 0 bases and the V segment lost 3 bases, leaving 7 bases of the junction unmatched. Germline assignment: CDR1 SGHDT and CDR2 YYEEEE. In nucleotides, the CDR3 is TGTGCCAGCAGCTGGCGACCACTAGCGAGCACAGATACGCAGTATTTT. This codes for CASSWRPLASTDTQYF.